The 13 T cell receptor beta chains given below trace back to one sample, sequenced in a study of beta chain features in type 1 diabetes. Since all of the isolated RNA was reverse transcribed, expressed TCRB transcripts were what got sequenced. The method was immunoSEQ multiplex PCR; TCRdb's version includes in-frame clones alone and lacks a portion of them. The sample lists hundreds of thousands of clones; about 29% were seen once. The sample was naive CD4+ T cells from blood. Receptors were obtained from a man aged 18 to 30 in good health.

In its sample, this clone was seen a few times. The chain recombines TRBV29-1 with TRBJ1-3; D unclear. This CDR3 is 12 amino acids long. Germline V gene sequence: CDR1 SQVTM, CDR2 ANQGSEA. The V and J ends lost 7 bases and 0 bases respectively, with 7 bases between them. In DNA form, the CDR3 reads TGCAGCGCCAGCAACTCTGGAAACACCATATATTTT. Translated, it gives CSASNSGNTIYF.

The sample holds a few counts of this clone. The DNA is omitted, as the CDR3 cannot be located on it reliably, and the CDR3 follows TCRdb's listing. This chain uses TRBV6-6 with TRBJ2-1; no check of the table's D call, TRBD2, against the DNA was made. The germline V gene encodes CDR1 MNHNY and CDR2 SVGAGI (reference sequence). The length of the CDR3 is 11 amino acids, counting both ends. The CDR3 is CASSTSVEQFF.

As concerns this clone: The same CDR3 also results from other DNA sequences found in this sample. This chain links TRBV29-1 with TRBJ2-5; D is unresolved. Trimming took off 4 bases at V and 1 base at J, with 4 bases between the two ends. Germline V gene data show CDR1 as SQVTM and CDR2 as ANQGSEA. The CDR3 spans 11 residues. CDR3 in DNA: TGCAGCGTTGGCGGCCAAGAGACCCAGTACTTC. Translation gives CSVGGQETQYF.

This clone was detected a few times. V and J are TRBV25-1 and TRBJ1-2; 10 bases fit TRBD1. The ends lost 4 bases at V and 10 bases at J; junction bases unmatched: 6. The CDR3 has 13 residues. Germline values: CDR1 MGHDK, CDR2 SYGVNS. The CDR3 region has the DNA TGTGCCAGCAGTGGCCGGGACAGGGGAATCTACACCTTC. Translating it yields CASSGRDRGIYTF.

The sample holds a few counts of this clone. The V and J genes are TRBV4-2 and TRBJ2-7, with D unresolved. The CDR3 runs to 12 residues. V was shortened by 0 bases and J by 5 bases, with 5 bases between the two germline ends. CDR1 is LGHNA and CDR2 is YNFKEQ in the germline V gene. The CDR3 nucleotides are TGTGCCAGCAGCCAAGAAGAGGACGAGCAGTACTTC. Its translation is CASSQEEDEQYF.

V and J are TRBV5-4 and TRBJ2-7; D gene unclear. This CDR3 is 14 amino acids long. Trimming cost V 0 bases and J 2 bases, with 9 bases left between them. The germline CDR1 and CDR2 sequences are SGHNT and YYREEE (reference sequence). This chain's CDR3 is CASSLAGHTYEQYF. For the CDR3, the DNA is TGTGCCAGCAGCTTGGCAGGTCACACCTACGAGCAGTACTTC.

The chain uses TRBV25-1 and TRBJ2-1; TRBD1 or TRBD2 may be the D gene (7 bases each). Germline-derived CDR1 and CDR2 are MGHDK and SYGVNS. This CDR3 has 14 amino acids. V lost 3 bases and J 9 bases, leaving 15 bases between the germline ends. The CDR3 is CASSDPGGGAEQFF. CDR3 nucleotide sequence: TGTGCCAGCAGTGACCCAGGGGGAGGGGCTGAGCAGTTCTTC.

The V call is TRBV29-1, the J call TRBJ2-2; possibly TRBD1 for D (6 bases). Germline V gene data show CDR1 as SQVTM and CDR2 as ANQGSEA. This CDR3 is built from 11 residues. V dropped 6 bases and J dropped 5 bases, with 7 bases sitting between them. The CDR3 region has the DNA TGCAGCGTAGGACAGACCGGGGAGCTGTTTTTT. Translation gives CSVGQTGELFF.

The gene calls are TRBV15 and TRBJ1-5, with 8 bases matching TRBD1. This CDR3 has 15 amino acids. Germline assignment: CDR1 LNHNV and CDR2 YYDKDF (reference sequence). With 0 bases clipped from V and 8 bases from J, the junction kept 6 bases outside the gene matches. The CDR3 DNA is TGTGCCACCAGCAGAGATCTAGGACAGGGTAAGCCCCAGCATTTT. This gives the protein CATSRDLGQGKPQHF.

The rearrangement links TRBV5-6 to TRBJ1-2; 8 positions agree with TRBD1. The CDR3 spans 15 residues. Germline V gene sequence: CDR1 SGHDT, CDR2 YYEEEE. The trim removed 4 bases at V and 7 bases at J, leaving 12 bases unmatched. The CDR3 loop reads CASSLPHQGASGYTF. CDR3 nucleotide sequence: TGTGCCAGCAGCCTCCCTCATCAGGGGGCATCTGGCTACACCTTC.

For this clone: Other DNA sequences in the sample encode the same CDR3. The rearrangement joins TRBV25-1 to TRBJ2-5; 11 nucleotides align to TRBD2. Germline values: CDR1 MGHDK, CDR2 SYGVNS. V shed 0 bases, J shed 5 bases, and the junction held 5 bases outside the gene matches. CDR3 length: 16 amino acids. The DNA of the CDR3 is TGTGCCAGCAGTGAATATAGGCTAGCGGGAGGTGAGACCCAGTACTTC. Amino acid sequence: CASSEYRLAGGETQYF.

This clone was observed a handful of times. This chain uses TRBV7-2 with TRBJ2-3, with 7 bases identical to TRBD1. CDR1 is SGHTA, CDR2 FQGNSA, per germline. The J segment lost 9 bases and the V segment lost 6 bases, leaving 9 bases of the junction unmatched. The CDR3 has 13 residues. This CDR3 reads CASSPRTGPTQYF. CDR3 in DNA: TGTGCCAGCAGTCCACGGACAGGCCCAACGCAGTATTTT.

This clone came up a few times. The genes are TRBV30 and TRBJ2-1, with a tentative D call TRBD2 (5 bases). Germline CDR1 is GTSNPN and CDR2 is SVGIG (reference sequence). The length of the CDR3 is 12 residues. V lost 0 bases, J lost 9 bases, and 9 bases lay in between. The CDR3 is CAWSVPRGEQFF. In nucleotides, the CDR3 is TGTGCCTGGAGTGTCCCTCGGGGTGAGCAGTTCTTC.